This record looks at one T cell receptor (beta chain) sequence and its context. Its specificity is not known. TCR cDNA was made by 5'RACE template switching, adding a universal primer site and UMIs. TCRdb reanalysed the 5' RACE reads using MiXCR and keeps one entry per CDR3 protein. This sample has some 500,000 distinct CDR3 sequences, with 13% found just once. These data are taken from a study of T cells after yellow fever vaccination. Study-wide context: Preparation used SMART-Seq v4 Ultra Low Input for the low-cell-number fractions.

Looked up from germline, CDR1 is SGHTA and CDR2 is FQGNSA. This CDR3 has 15 amino acids. V was pared by 3 bases and J by 6 bases, with 15 bases between. Study outcomes and limitations: Overall, a small share of clonotypes was seen in both CD4 and CD8 compartments.

This rearrangement joins TRBV7-2 to TRBJ2-1, with D possibly matching TRBD1 (6 bases). This TCR came from a man aged 25-45 years who received the YFV17D yellow fever vaccine. Material: PBMCs, obtained on the day of the yellow fever booster vaccination. The CDR3 nucleotides are TGTGCCAGCAGCTTTGCGCCCCAGGGGATCAATGAGCAGTTCTTC. Protein sequence: CASSFAPQGINEQFF.